This T cell receptor (beta chain) was sequenced for a study of T cell changes during pregnancy in multiple sclerosis. Here immunoSEQ multiplex PCR was the method, and the copy in TCRdb shows in-frame clones only, minus some. This repertoire shows fewer than 110,000 clones, 92% found once; its top ten account for roughly 0.88%. V lost 5 bases and J lost 3; bases outside the gene matches: 4. This CDR3 region has 14 residues. Per germline, CDR1 SGHAT and CDR2 FQNNGV. The sequence was collected from a female donor with multiple sclerosis, enrolled in a pregnancy study. The chain recombines TRBV11-2 with TRBJ2-3; 8 positions agree with TRBD2. The material was peripheral blood, obtained after pregnancy. The CDR3 DNA follows: TGTGCCAGCAGCCAAAGCGGGGGAACAGATACGCAGTATTTT. This encodes CASSQSGGTDTQYF.